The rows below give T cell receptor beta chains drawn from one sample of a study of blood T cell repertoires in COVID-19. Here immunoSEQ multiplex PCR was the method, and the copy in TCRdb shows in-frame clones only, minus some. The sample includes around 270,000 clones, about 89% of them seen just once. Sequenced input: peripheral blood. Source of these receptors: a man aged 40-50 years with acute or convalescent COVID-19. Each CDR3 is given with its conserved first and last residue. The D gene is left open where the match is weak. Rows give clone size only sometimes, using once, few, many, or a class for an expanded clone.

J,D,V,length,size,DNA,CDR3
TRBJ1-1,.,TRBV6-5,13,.,TGTGCCAGCAGACCCCAGGGGTTCACTGAAGCTTTCTTT,CASRPQGFTEAFF
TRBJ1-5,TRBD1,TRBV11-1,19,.,TGTGCCAGCAGCTTAGCACAGGGGTCTACCGCCTGTAGCAATCAGCCCCAGCATTTT,CASSLAQGSTACSNQPQHF
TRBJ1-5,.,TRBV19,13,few,TGTGCCAGTAGTTTCAGGGGAGATCAGCCCCAGCATTTT,CASSFRGDQPQHF
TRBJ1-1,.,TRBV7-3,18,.,TGTGCCAGCACCGTTACCCCTCGGGTGATCGGCGGGAACACTGAAGCTTTCTTT,CASTVTPRVIGGNTEAFF
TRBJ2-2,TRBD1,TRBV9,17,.,TGTGCCAGCAGCGTACATCCGGGACAGGGGGACACCGGGGAGCTGTTTTTT,CASSVHPGQGDTGELFF
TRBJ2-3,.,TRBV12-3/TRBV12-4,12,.,TGTGCCAGCAGTTTCGTGAGAGATACGCAGTATTTT,CASSFVRDTQYF
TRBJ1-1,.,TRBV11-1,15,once,TGTGCCAGCAGTACGATCAACAGGGTGAACACTGAAGCTTTCTTT,CASSTINRVNTEAFF
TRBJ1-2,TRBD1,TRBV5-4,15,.,TGTGCCAGCAGCTTAGGACAGGGGGCAGGGTATGGCTACACCTTC,CASSLGQGAGYGYTF
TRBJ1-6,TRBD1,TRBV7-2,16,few,TGTGCCAGCAGCGCCAAGACAGGGGGTAAAAATTCACCCCTCCACTTT,CASSAKTGGKNSPLHF
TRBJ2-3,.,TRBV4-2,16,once,TGTGCCAGCAGCCAAGATAGGGGGGGGGAGACAGATACGCAGTATTTT,CASSQDRGGETDTQYF
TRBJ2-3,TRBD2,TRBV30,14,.,TGTGCCTGGGGAAGCGGGGGGACAGCAGATACGCAGTATTTT,CAWGSGGTADTQYF
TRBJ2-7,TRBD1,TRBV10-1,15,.,TGCGCCAGCAGTGAGTCGACGGGACAGGGGACCGAGCAGTACTTC,CASSESTGQGTEQYF
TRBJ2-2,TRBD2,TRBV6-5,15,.,TGTGCCAGCAGTTGGCTAGCGGGGGGTACCGGGGAGCTGTTTTTT,CASSWLAGGTGELFF
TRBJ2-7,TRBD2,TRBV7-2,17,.,TGTGCCAGCAGTCCGGGACTAGCGGGCCCTAGCTCCTACGAGCAGTACTTC,CASSPGLAGPSSYEQYF
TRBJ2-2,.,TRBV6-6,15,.,TGTGCCAGCAGTTACTCGAAACAGCACACCGGGGAGCTGTTTTTT,CASSYSKQHTGELFF
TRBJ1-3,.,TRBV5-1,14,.,TGCGCCAGCAGCTTGGACAGTCTCGGAAACACCATATATTTT,CASSLDSLGNTIYF
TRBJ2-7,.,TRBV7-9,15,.,TGTGCCAGCAGCTTAGCTGTAGCGGATACCTACGAGCAGTACTTC,CASSLAVADTYEQYF
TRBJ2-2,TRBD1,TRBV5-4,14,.,TGTGCCAGCAGTCCACAGGGACAGGGCGGGGAGCTGTTTTTT,CASSPQGQGGELFF
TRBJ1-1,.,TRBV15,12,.,TGTGCCACCAGCAAAATAAGTCAGGAAGCTTTCTTT,CATSKISQEAFF
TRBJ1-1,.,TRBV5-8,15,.,TGTGCCAGCAGCTTTTCTCTGGAGCGGAACACTGAAGCTTTCTTT,CASSFSLERNTEAFF
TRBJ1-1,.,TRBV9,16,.,TGTGCCAGCAGTTACTCAGCGGGACGTTCGAACACTGAAGCTTTCTTT,CASSYSAGRSNTEAFF
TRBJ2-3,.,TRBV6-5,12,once,TGTGCCAGCAGTTTAAAGGGGAATACGCAGTATTTT,CASSLKGNTQYF
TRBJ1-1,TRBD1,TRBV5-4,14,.,TGTGCCAGCAGTTTGACAGGGGGCAGCACTGAAGCTTTCTTT,CASSLTGGSTEAFF
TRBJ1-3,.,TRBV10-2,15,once,TGCGCCAGTTACCGGGATATAAACTCTGGAAACACCATATATTTT,CASYRDINSGNTIYF
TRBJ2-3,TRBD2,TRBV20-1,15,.,TGCAGTGCTAGTAGTGGGCTAGCGGGGTCACCCCCGGGACATTTT,CSASSGLAGSPPGHF
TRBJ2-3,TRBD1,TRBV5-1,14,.,TGCGCCAGCAGCCCGGGACAGGGCGGAGATACGCAGTATTTT,CASSPGQGGDTQYF
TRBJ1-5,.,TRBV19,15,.,TGTGCCAGTAAATCCGGGGTACTTGGCAATCAGCCCCAGCATTTT,CASKSGVLGNQPQHF
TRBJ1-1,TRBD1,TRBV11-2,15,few,TGTGCCAGCAGCTTAGTCTGGAATCCGGGACAGGGAGCTTTCTTT,CASSLVWNPGQGAFF
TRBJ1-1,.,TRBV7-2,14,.,TGTGCCAGCCTGAGGAGCAGGGAGAACACTGAAGCTTTCTTT,CASLRSRENTEAFF
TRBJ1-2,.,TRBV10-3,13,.,TGTGCCATCAGTGAGAAGGGGAGGGGAGGCTACACCTTC,CAISEKGRGGYTF
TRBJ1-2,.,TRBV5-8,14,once,TGTGCCAGCGCCGGTCAAGAGCCCTTCTATGGCTACACCTTC,CASAGQEPFYGYTF
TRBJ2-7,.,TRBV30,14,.,TGTGCCTGGAGTGTGGGTCTAGCTCGGTACGAGCAGTACTTC,CAWSVGLARYEQYF
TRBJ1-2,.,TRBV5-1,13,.,TGCGCCAGCAGCCCGCCTCCTCCGAGTGGCTACACCTTC,CASSPPPPSGYTF
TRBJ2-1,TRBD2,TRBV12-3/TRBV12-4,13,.,TGTGCCAGCAGTTTGGTAGCGGGGACTGAGCAGTTCTTC,CASSLVAGTEQFF
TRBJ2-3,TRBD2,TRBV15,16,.,TGTGCCACCAGCGGATCGCTAGCGGTGAGCACAGATACGCAGTATTTT,CATSGSLAVSTDTQYF
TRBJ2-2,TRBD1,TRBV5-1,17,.,TGCGCCAGCAGATCCGGGACAGGGGTTGGGAACACCGGGGAGCTGTTTTTT,CASRSGTGVGNTGELFF
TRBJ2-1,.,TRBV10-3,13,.,TGTGCCATACAGGGCCCCTCCTACAATGAGCAGTTCTTC,CAIQGPSYNEQFF
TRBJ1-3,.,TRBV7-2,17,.,TGTGCCAGCTCCCCCCTGGGAGGGGGAGTATCTGGAAACACCATATATTTT,CASSPLGGGVSGNTIYF
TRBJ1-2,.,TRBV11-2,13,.,TGTGCCAGCAGCTTAGGGGGGGTAGACGGCTACACCTTC,CASSLGGVDGYTF
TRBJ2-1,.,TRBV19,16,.,TGTGCCAGTAGTATAGATAGGAGGAGCTCCTACAATGAGCAGTTCTTC,CASSIDRRSSYNEQFF
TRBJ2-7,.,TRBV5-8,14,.,TGTGCCAGCAGCTTGTCGTGGGCTACCTACGAGCAGTACTTC,CASSLSWATYEQYF
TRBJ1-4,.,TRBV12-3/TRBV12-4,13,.,TGTGCCAGCAGTTTAGGACAGCTAGAAAAACTGTTTTTT,CASSLGQLEKLFF
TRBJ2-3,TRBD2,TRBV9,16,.,TGTGCCAGCAGCACGTGGACTAGCGGGGGAACAGATACGCAGTATTTT,CASSTWTSGGTDTQYF
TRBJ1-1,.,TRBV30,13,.,TGTGCCTGGAGACCCCGGGGGGCCGCTGAAGCTTTCTTT,CAWRPRGAAEAFF
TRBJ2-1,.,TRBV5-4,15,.,TGTGCCAGCAGCTTAGGCCCCGGGCCCAGGGATGAGCAGTTCTTC,CASSLGPGPRDEQFF
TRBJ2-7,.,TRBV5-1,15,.,TGCGCCAGCAGAGTGGGGTCGGGAACGGACTACGAGCAGTACTTC,CASRVGSGTDYEQYF
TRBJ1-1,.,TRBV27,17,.,TGTGCCAGCAGTTCAAGGGTCGGGGGAGCAATGAACACTGAAGCTTTCTTT,CASSSRVGGAMNTEAFF
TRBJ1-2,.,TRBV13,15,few,TGTGCCAGCAGCCGTCCCGGGGAAATGGGCTATGGCTACACCTTC,CASSRPGEMGYGYTF
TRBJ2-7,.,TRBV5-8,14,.,TGTGCCAGCAGCTTGGCGAGTGGTGCTTACGAGCAGTACTTC,CASSLASGAYEQYF
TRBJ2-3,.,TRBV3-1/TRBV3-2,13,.,TGTGCCAGCAGCTCCCATAGCACAGATACGCAGTATTTT,CASSSHSTDTQYF
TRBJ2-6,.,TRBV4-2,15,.,TGTGCCAGCAGCCAAGCTGGGACAGGGGCCAACGTCCTGACTTTC,CASSQAGTGANVLTF
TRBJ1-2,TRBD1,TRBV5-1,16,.,TGCGCCAGCAGCCCCAACCCCGGGACAGGGGCTTATGGCTACACCTTC,CASSPNPGTGAYGYTF
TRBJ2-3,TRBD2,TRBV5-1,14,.,TGCGCCAGCAGCTTGGTACTAGCGAAAGATACGCAGTATTTT,CASSLVLAKDTQYF
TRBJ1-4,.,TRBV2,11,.,TGTGCCAGCAGTCTGGCTGAAAAACTGTTTTTT,CASSLAEKLFF
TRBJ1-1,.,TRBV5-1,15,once,TGCGCCAGCAGTTGGGGGGGACTATTAGGCACTGAAGCTTTCTTT,CASSWGGLLGTEAFF
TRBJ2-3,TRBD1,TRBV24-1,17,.,TGTGCCACCAGTGATAGTAGACAGGGTGGTGCCACAGATACGCAGTATTTT,CATSDSRQGGATDTQYF
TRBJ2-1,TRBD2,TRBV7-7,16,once,TGTGCCAGCAGCCCGACCGGGGGGGCTCTATACAATGAGCAGTTCTTC,CASSPTGGALYNEQFF
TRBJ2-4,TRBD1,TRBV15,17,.,TGTGCCACCAGCAGAGAGGGGACAGGAGGCGTCAAAAACATTCAGTACTTC,CATSREGTGGVKNIQYF
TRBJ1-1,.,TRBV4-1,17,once,TGCGCCAGCAGCCTCAAGTACTCAGCGGACTGGGACACTGAAGCTTTCTTT,CASSLKYSADWDTEAFF